Included here is one T cell receptor beta chain sequence, with context. This specimen belongs to a study of CXCR3-negative and CXCR3-positive naive CD8 T cells. Through 5' RACE with UMI labels, the TRB cDNA libraries were prepared. Reprocessing the 5' RACE reads, TCRdb reports a single entry for every CDR3 protein and omits DNA. The sample table includes roughly 89,000 distinct CDR3 sequences. This sequence was found in a human donor in good health. Some clones in this sample may be carry-over from other donors' samples. The sequenced material came from naive CXCR3- CD8+ T cells from blood. Noted subset: CD45RO-CCR7+CD27+CD95- naive CD8+ T cells lacking CXCR3 (TNR3-).

The CDR3 loop is CASSEAGYNTEAFF. The chain uses TRBV6-1 and TRBJ1-1. This CDR3 is 14 amino acids long. Germline-derived CDR1 and CDR2 are MNHNS and SASEGT.